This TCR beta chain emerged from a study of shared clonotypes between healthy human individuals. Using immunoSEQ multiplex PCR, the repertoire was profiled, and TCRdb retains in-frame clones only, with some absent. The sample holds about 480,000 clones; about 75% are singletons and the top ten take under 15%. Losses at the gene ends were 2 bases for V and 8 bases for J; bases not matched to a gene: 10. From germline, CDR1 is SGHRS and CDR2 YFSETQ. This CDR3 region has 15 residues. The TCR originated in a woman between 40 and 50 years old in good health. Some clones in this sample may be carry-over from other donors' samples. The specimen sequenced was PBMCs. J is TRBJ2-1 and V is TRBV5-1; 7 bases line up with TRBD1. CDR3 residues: CASSFSGTEIHEQFF. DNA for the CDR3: TGCGCCAGCAGCTTCTCCGGGACAGAAATCCATGAGCAGTTCTTC.